This T cell receptor beta chain was found in a study of T cell responses to AZD1222 COVID-19 vaccine. Study at large: Analyses pooled second doses at about 4 or about 12 weeks.

Comments on this clone: Its antigen is not identified.

The method was immunoSEQ multiplex PCR; TCRdb's version includes in-frame clones alone and lacks a portion of them. The sample holds about 140,000 clones, roughly 92% seen once. Points from the study as a whole: Most donors were white British, females outnumbered males, and clonal diversity was possibly underestimated. It was only five to seven AZD1222 recipients who were seropositive at baseline. Unmutated variant regions reportedly attract nearly half of all spike-specific TCRs.

The CDR3 has 13 amino acids. V dropped 2 bases and J dropped 5 bases, with 4 bases sitting between them. CDR1 and CDR2 from the germline V gene are MNHEY and SMNVEV (reference sequence). The chain links TRBV27 to TRBJ1-6; the D is unclear. The material was peripheral blood, obtained on day 0 of AZD1222 vaccination. The source of this sequence is an adult in good health. In DNA, the CDR3 is TGTGCCAGCAGTTTAACCGATAATTCACCCCTCCACTTT. This gives the protein CASSLTDNSPLHF.